The following is a T cell receptor beta chain sequence with its context. The sample holds other DNA sequences that translate to the same CDR3. Germline V gene sequence: CDR1 LNHDA, CDR2 SQIVND (reference sequence). This CDR3 has 15 amino acids. Trimming cost V 2 bases and J 3 bases; bases outside gene matches: 6. The data derive from a study of blood T cell repertoires in COVID-19. About the research overall: T cells, B-cell-depleted T cells, or PBMCs provided the cDNA or gDNA that served as material.

Produced via immunoSEQ multiplex PCR; TCRdb's table is partial and in-frame only. The sample contains 100,000 to 120,000 clones, roughly 91% of which appear only once. This receptor was taken from a woman aged 45-65 years with acute or convalescent COVID-19. The gene calls are TRBV19 and TRBJ2-7, with TRBD1 identical over 8 bases. The source material was peripheral blood. CDR3 protein: CASSITDRGGYEQYF. CDR3 bases: TGTGCCAGTAGTATAACCGACAGGGGCGGCTACGAGCAGTACTTC.